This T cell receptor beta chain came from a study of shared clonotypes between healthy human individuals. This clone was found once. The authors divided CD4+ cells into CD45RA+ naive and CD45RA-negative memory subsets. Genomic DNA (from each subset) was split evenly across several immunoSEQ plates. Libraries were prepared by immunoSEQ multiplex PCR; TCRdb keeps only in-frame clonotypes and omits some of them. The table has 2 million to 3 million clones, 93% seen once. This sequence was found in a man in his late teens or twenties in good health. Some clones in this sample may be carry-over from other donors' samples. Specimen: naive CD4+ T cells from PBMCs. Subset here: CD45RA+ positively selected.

CDR3 DNA: TGCGCCAGCAGCCTGCGAATGGTCCCTCGACAGGGGGCGATCACCGGGGAGCTGTTTTTT. Translating gives CASSLRMVPRQGAITGELFF. The chain is built from TRBV4-1 and TRBJ2-2; TRBD1 matches 10 bases. Germline V CDR1 and CDR2: MGHRA, YSYEKL. Trimming removed 4 bases from V and 4 bases from J; junction bases left unmatched: 18. This CDR3 contains 20 residues.